A single TCR beta chain is shown here with its context. Antigen unknown. The data belong to a study of regulatory T cells in long-lasting Graves disease. The time point was: newly diagnosed GD, antithyroid drugs for less than 3 months. PBMC-derived RNA was used for the TCR library. American Thyroid Association guidelines served as the basis for diagnosing Graves' disease. The CDR3 loop spans 18 amino acids. The V and J ends lost 4 bases and 2 bases, in that order; junction bases with no gene match: 13. CDR1 is LNHDA and CDR2 is SQIVND in the germline V gene (reference sequence). Study-wide results and limits: The number of shared public clonotypes was higher in persistent patients (about 2,700) than new patients (966).

Arm-PCR of CDR3 regions and iRepertoire HTBI primers were used to build TCR beta libraries. A single record per CDR3 protein comes from TCRdb applying MiXCR to the multiplex PCR reads. The table shows about 430,000 distinct CDR3 sequences, with about 15% occurring only once. The sample also formed part of further work on T cells in Graves' hyperthyroidism and ophthalmopathy.

V and J are TRBV19 and TRBJ1-5, with 8 bases matching TRBD1. Here the sequenced sample was peripheral blood mononuclear cells (PBMCs), taken at new diagnosis, from a patient treated with antithyroid drugs. The source is a woman in her 40s with Graves disease. CDR3 DNA sequence: TGTGCCAGTAGTAAACAAACAGGGGGGAGGGTTGGCAATCAGCCCCAGCATTTT. Translated: CASSKQTGGRVGNQPQHF.